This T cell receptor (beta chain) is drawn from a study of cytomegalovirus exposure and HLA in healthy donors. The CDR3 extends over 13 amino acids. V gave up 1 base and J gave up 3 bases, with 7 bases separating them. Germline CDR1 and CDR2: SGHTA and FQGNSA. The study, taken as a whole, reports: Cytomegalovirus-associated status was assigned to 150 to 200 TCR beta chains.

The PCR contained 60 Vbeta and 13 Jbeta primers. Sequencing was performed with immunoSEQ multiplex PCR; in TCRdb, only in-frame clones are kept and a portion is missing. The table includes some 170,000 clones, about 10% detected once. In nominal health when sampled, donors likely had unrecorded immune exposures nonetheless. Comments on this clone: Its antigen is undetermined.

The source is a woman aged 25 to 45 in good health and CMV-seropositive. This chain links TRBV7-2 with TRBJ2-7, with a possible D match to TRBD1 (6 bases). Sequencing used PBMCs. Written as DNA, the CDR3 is TGTGCCAGCAGCTTAGAGGGGGTCTACGAGCAGTACTTC. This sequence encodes CASSLEGVYEQYF. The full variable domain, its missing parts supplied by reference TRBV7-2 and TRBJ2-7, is GAGVSQSPSNKVTEKGKDVELRCDPISGHTALYWYRQSLGQGLEFLIYFQGNSAPDKSGLPSDRFSAERTGGSVSTLTIQRTQQEDSAVYLCASSLEGVYEQYFGPGTRLTVT.